The subject of this entry is one T cell receptor beta chain. Its antigen is currently not known. Qualities for individual bases were not recorded, and no much larger clone is one base off. This sample stems from a study of a mutant IDH1 vaccine in newly diagnosed glioma (dated by TCRdb to the early 2020s). Study-wide context: Across visits V03 through V10, patients got a total of eight vaccinations, given in weeks 1, 3, 5, 7, 11, 15, 19 and 23. Vaccination started 4-6 weeks after radiotherapy alone, or was given together with temozolomide cycles in the groups whose treatment included chemotherapy. Of the 30 to 35 patients who were treated, about 62% were male and approximately 40% were female, and the mean age was about 40 years. Prior to enrollment, standard therapy consisting of radiotherapy alone, temozolomide alone, or radiochemotherapy with temozolomide had been administered to patients, with the combination being received by most patients. Peripheral blood was collected at six visits: V03 (baseline), V05, V07, V10, V12 and V13. Longitudinal TCRB deep sequencing was performed for about two dozen treated patients wherever samples were available for exploratory analyses. On the study overall, not on this receptor specifically: No apparent relationship was observed between pseudoprogression and alterations in the top peripheral T cell clonotypes detected by TCRB sequencing. The authors stated that sample limitations prevented analyses of patient blood samples from being reproduced. Selection of PBMC samples for TCRB deep sequencing was based on availability. Across multiple MHC alleles, vaccine-induced immune responses were seen in just over 90% of patients.

The protocol used for the library was the immunoSEQ multiplex PCR assay. The hsTCRB Kit was used according to the manufacturer's protocol to amplify rearranged TCR beta chain sequences. Sequencing of TCRB libraries was carried out on an Illumina MiSeq. The study's processing was this. The proprietary platform of the kit vendor was used for demultiplexing, trimming and gene mapping. As stored in TCRdb, this immuneACCESS dataset retains in-frame rearrangements with V and J assigned. A fraction of the clones does not appear; measured against another copy, unresolved V genes explain less than half of the discrepancy, and the remainder lacks a known reason. Clone size and V and J calls were adopted from that table, with D and trimming inferred from the DNA. The sample table records roughly 28,000 clones; around 80% of these occur just once. The biggest ten clones account for 8% to 9% of the sample. From its cysteine to its phenylalanine, the CDR3 spans 18 amino acids. CDR3 DNA is the only sequence kept; it has 54 bases, read in frame from the first base. From a lookup of the germline V gene, CDR1 and CDR2 are SGHTA and FQGNSA. From V the trimming removes 0 bases and from J it removes 6 bases, while the gene matches leave 11 bases of the junction unaccounted for.

According to the study, the label for this sample's time point signals: week 23, last vaccination. Every vaccine dose consisted of 300 ug of a 20-mer mutant IDH1 peptide in Montanide, administered subcutaneously together with topical imiquimod. Newly diagnosed WHO grade 3 or 4 IDH1-mutant astrocytomas showing loss of nuclear ATRX were present in the donors. The samples were drawn from NOA16, a multicentre, single-arm, open-label phase I trial in Germany that tested a mutant IDH1 peptide vaccine in humans for the first time. Genomic DNA for TCRB sequencing was extracted from EDTA blood using the DNeasy Blood and Tissue Kit.

The chain is encoded by TRBV7-2 joined to TRBJ2-2; 9 junctional bases match TRBD2. The sample here was PBMCs, taken from a glioma patient whose treatment included an IDH1 peptide vaccine. This receptor was obtained from a woman aged 18-30 years with glioma. The DNA sequence is given as TGTGCCAGCAGCTTAGCGCTGATAGCGGGGGCCCTGCCCGGGGAGCTGTTTTTT. Its protein product is CASSLALIAGALPGELFF.